In its sample, the clone carrying this T cell receptor beta chain was seen many times. Its target is not known. Individual cDNA molecules were tagged with unique molecular identifiers. TCRdb reprocessed the 5' RACE reads with MiXCR, giving one entry per CDR3 protein. This sample carries around 40,000 distinct CDR3 sequences, about 6% of them seen once, and the ten largest clones take under 5.5%. This CDR3 spans 15 amino acids. The trim removed 0 bases at V and 3 bases at J, leaving 3 bases unmatched. Germline CDR1 reads MNHEY; CDR2 reads SVGAGI. The sample is drawn from a study of early T cells in non-severe SARS-CoV-2 infection. Study-wide context: Sequencing of bulk RNA from unsorted whole blood was done, without chain pairing.

Broader study findings: VDJdb-based annotation leaned toward anti-spike CD8 responses and missed private and CD4 specificities.

The chain couples TRBV6-5 to TRBJ2-7; 9 bases are a match to TRBD1. This TCR derives from an adult who was a healthcare worker with PCR-confirmed SARS-CoV-2 infection or an uninfected control (not recorded which). Sequenced sample: whole blood. The CDR3 bases are TGTGCCAGCAGTTACTCCGGGGACAGGGTCTACGAGCAGTACTTC. Its protein is CASSYSGDRVYEQYF.